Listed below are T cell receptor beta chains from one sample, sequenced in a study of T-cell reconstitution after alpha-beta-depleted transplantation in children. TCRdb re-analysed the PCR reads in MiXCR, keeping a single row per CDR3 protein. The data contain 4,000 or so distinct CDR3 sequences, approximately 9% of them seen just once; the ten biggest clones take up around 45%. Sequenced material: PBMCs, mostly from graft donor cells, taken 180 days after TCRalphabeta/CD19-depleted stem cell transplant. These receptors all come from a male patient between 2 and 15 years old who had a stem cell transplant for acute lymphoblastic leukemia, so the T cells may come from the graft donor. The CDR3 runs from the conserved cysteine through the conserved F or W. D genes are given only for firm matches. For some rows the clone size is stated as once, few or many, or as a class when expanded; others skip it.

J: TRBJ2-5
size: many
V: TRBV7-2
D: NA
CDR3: CASSLKETQYF
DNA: TGTGCCAGCAGCTTAAAAGAGACCCAGTACTTC

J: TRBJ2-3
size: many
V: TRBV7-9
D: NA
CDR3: CASSLAVQVHTDTQYF
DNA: TGTGCCAGCAGCTTAGCGGTCCAGGTTCACACAGATACGCAGTATTTT

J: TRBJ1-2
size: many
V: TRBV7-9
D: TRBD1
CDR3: CASLGTGGASYGYTF
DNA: TGTGCCAGCTTGGGGACAGGGGGGGCCAGCTATGGCTACACCTTC

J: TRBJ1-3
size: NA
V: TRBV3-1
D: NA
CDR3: CASSPLEGNTIYF
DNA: TGTGCCAGCAGCCCCCTTGAGGGAAACACCATATATTTT

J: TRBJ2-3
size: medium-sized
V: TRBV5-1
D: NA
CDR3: CASSVAASTDTQYF
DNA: TGCGCCAGCAGCGTAGCGGCCAGCACAGATACGCAGTATTTT

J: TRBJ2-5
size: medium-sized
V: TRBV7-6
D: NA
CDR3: CASSLVTYQETQYF
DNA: TGTGCCAGCAGCTTAGTTACGTACCAAGAGACCCAGTACTTC

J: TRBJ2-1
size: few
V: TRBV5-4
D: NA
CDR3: CASSRINDLNEQFF
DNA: TGTGCCAGCAGCCGGATTAACGACCTCAATGAGCAGTTCTTC

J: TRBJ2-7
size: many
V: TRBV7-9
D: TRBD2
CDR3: CASSLKLAGVSEQYF
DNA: TGTGCCAGCAGCTTAAAATTAGCGGGAGTAAGCGAGCAGTACTTC

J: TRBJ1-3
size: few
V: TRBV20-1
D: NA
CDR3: CRVQARDSSGNTIYF
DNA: TGCAGGGTGCAGGCTCGGGACTCCTCTGGAAACACCATATATTTT

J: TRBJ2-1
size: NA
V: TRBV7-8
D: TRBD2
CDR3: CARSPSGTDNEQFF
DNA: TGTGCCAGGAGCCCTAGCGGGACGGACAATGAGCAGTTCTTC

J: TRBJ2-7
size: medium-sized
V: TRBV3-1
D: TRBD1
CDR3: CASSRGQGFNEQYF
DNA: TGTGCCAGCAGCCGCGGACAGGGGTTTAACGAGCAGTACTTC

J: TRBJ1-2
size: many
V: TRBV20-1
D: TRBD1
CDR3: CSAGGQGARSYGYTF
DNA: TGCAGTGCTGGGGGACAGGGGGCGCGTAGCTATGGCTACACCTTC

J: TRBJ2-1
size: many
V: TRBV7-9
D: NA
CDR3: CASSLAGSNEQFF
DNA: TGTGCCAGCAGCTTAGCGGGGTCCAATGAGCAGTTCTTC

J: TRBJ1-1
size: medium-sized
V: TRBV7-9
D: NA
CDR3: CASSLSGANTEAFF
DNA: TGTGCCAGCAGCTTATCCGGGGCGAACACTGAAGCTTTCTTT